This entry describes one T cell receptor (beta chain). Its antigen remains unknown. Sequencing was performed with immunoSEQ multiplex PCR; in TCRdb, only in-frame clones are kept and a portion is missing. This sample has approximately 150,000 clones; about nine tenths occur once, and the top ten carry more than 1.5%. The source of the sample is a study of T cell responses to AZD1222 COVID-19 vaccine. Germline CDR1 is SGDLS and CDR2 is YYNGEE. Trimming cost V 0 bases and J 1 base, with 13 bases left between them. The CDR3 sequence is 17 residues long. Study-level points and caveats: Baseline seropositivity characterized only a handful of AZD1222 recipients.

The origin of this receptor is an adult in good health. Source: peripheral blood, taken on day 0 of AZD1222 vaccination. V is TRBV9 and J is TRBJ2-2; D possibly corresponds to TRBD1 (5 bases). CDR3 DNA: TGTGCCAGCAGCGTAGGATTGCAGGGCAGGAACACCGGGGAGCTGTTTTTT. It codes for CASSVGLQGRNTGELFF.